Below, one T cell receptor beta chain is given with its context. This entry comes from a study of blood T cell repertoires in COVID-19. The overall study: From the United States, Italy and Spain came samples of acute and convalescent COVID-19. The cDNA or gDNA used as material had been derived from T cells, B-cell-depleted T cells, or PBMCs.

Original processing methods: From reference gene primer amplification, estimates of nucleated cell counts were derived. TCRdb's copy holds only in-frame clones and misses some; the assay was immunoSEQ multiplex PCR. V and J calls and clone size are as listed in that table; D and trimming were resolved from the DNA. Of about 160,000 clones in the sample, around 86% were seen once. CDR3 length: 14 residues. Germline CDR1 is SGHRS and CDR2 is YFSETQ. V lost 4 bases to trimming and J lost 6 bases; unmatched junction nucleotides: 6. The specimen sequenced was peripheral blood. The origin of this receptor is a man aged 70 or older with acute or convalescent COVID-19. The V and J genes are TRBV5-1 and TRBJ2-2, with 7 bases identical to TRBD1. The CDR3 region has the DNA TGCGCCAGCAGCGACTACAGGGGACCCGGGGAGCTGTTTTTT. Its protein is CASSDYRGPGELFF. Complete variable domain (other parts from reference TRBV5-1 and TRBJ2-2): KAGVTQTPRYLIKTRGQQVTLSCSPISGHRSVSWYQQTPGQGLQFLFEYFSETQRNKGNFPGRFSGRQFSNSRSEMNVSTLELGDSALYLCASSDYRGPGELFFGEGSRLTVL.